The TCR beta chain described here comes from a study of cytomegalovirus exposure and HLA in healthy donors. The CDR3 is 13 residues long. Trimming took off 10 bases at V and 1 base at J, with 10 bases between the two ends. Germline assignment: CDR1 MNHEY and CDR2 SVGAGI. Use of 60 Vbeta and 13 Jbeta primers characterized the PCR. Produced via immunoSEQ multiplex PCR; TCRdb's table is partial and in-frame only. Among about 200,000 clones listed, approximately 80% were seen once. The sequence was obtained from a woman in her late teens or twenties in good health and CMV-seronegative. The chain carries TRBV6-5 and TRBJ2-2, with TRBD1 as a possible D gene (5 bases). The source material was PBMCs. As DNA, the CDR3 is TGTGCCATCCAGGGTCGGAACACCGGGGAGCTGTTTTTT. Its translation is CAIQGRNTGELFF.